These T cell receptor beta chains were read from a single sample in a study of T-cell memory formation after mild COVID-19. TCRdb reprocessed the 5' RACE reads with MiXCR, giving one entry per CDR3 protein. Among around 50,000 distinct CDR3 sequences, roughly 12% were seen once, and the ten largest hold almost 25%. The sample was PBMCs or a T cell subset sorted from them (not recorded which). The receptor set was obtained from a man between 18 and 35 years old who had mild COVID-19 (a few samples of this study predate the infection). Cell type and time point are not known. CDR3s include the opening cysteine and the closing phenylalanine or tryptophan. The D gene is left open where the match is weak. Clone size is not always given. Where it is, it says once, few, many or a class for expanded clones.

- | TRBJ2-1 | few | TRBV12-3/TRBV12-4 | TGTGCCAGCAGGACAGGAAGCGAGCAGTTCTTC | CASRTGSEQFF
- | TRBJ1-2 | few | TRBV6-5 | TGTGCCAGCAGTTACGGACGGCATCTCTATGGCTACACCTTC | CASSYGRHLYGYTF
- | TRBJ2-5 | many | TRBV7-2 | TGTGCCAGCCGGGGGGCCAGTGAGACCCAGTACTTC | CASRGASETQYF
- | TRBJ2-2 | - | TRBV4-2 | TGTGCCAGCAGCCAAATTCCTTCTGGCGGCGGGGAGCTGTTTTTT | CASSQIPSGGGELFF
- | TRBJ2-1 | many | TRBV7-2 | TGTGCCAGCAGCTTAGAGGGGCGCTCCTACAATGAGCAGTTCTTC | CASSLEGRSYNEQFF
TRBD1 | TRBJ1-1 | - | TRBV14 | TGTGCCAGCAGCCAAGAAAGACAGGGAGAAGCTTTCTTT | CASSQERQGEAFF
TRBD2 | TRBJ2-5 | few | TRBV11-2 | TGTGCCAGCAGCTTAAGGGTAGGACTAGACGGGACCCAGTACTTC | CASSLRVGLDGTQYF
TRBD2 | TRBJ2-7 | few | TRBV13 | TGTGCCAGCAGCCGAGGCCCCTCTAGCGGGGAAGTATTTGGCGAGCAGTACTTC | CASSRGPSSGEVFGEQYF
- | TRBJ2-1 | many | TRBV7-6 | TGTGCCAGCAGTCCCGGGGAGGAAAGGAATGAGCAGTTCTTC | CASSPGEERNEQFF
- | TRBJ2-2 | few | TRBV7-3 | TGTGCCAGCAGCTTAGATCGCGGGGAGCTGTTTTTT | CASSLDRGELFF
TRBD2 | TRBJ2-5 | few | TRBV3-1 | TGTGCCAGCAGCCAGAGGACTAGCGGGGCAGAGACCCAGTACTTC | CASSQRTSGAETQYF
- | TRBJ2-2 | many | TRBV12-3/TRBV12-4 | TGTGCCAGCAGTTTATCCGGGGGACGAACCGGGGAGCTGTTTTTT | CASSLSGGRTGELFF
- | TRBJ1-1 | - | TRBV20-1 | TGCAGTGCTAGAGGACAGCTGAACACTGAAGCTTTCTTT | CSARGQLNTEAFF
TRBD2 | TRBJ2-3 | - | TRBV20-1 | TGCAGTGCTAGCTCACCGTCGGCTAGCGGGGGAGATACGCAGTATTTT | CSASSPSASGGDTQYF
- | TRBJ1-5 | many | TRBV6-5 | TGTGCCAGCAGCCCCTCGGACAGTCCTCAGCCCCAGCATTTT | CASSPSDSPQPQHF
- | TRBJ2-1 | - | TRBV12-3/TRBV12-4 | TGTGCCAGCGGAGTTCGCCTAGGTCGGGAGCAGTTCTTC | CASGVRLGREQFF
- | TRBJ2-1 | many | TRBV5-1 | TGCGCCAGCAACCATGAGCAGTTCTTC | CASNHEQFF
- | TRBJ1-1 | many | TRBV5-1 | TGCGCCAGCAGCTTGGGACTCGGGAACACTGAAGCTTTCTTT | CASSLGLGNTEAFF
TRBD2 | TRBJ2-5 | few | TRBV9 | TGTGCCAGCAGTCGCGGGGGGTCGGAGACCCAGTACTTC | CASSRGGSETQYF
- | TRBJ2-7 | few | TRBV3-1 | TGTGCCAGCAGCCAAGACTCGGGGGCACAGAGCTACGAGCAGTACTTC | CASSQDSGAQSYEQYF
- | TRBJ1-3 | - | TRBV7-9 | TGTGCCAGCAGCTTGAACTCACCTCACTCTGGAAACACCATATATTTT | CASSLNSPHSGNTIYF
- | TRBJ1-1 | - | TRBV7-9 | TGTGCCAGCACAGGAGTGGCAGGGTCCACTGAAGCTTTCTTT | CASTGVAGSTEAFF
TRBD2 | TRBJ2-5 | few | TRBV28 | TGTGCCAGCAGCTCACACCGGACTAGTCGGGGGACCCAGTACTTC | CASSSHRTSRGTQYF
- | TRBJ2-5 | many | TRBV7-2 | TGTGCCAGCAGCTTAGCTGTGTTAGGTAGTGGGACCCAGTACTTC | CASSLAVLGSGTQYF
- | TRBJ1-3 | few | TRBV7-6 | TGTGCCAGCAGCTTTGGGCAGGGAAGGACTGGAAACACCATATATTTT | CASSFGQGRTGNTIYF
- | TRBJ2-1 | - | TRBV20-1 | TGCAGTGGCCCAGATTGGAACAATGAGCAGTTCTTC | CSGPDWNNEQFF
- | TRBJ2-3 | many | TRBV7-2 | TGTGCCAGCAGCTTCTCGGGCGAGACACAGAGTACGCAGTATTTT | CASSFSGETQSTQYF